The clone carrying this T cell receptor (beta chain) was detected many times. No antigen is known for it. This sample is part of a study of Graves' ophthalmopathy and Graves' hyperthyroidism. V was shortened by 0 bases and J by 5 bases, with 22 bases between the two germline ends. Germline assignment: CDR1 DFQATT and CDR2 SNEGSKA (reference sequence). This CDR3 region has 17 residues. Findings and limits, study-wide: Using 13 signatures, a model distinguished ophthalmopathy from stable hyperthyroidism, reaching roughly 90% sensitivity and 81.08% specificity.

TCR beta CDR3 regions were amplified from RNA transcripts. A first-round RT-PCR used HTBI primers, followed by a second-round multiplex PCR. TCRdb reprocessed the multiplex PCR reads with MiXCR, giving one entry per CDR3 protein. This sample has 220,000 or so distinct CDR3 sequences, with approximately 21% found just once. PBMCs were density-gradient isolated from about 9.6 ml fresh blood. The TCR sequence derives from a woman aged 45-60 years with Graves' ophthalmopathy. The gene calls are TRBV20-1 and TRBJ2-5, with a tentative D call TRBD2 (6 bases). The sequenced material came from peripheral blood. CDR3 protein: CSARDRFGREWGETQYF. The DNA for the CDR3 is TGCAGTGCTAGAGATCGGTTCGGGCGGGAATGGGGGGAGACCCAGTACTTC.